This T cell receptor (beta chain) was captured by sequencing in a study of T cell repertoires in cytomegalovirus infection. TCRdb ran MiXCR on the reads and lists one entry per CDR3 protein. The data hold some 800,000 distinct CDR3 sequences, with about 28% observed a single time. Overall study findings and caveats: CMV carriers having the relevant HLA were flagged by cumulative public TCR beta family frequency.

This clonotype was detected many times. Its antigen is undetermined. CDR3 length: 14 amino acids. V lost 5 bases, J lost 2 bases, and 12 bases lay in between. The germline gives CDR1 SGHTA, CDR2 FQGNSA. This rearrangement joins TRBV7-2 to TRBJ2-5; unclear D gene. The starting material was cultured CD8+ T cells from PBMCs, obtained from culture after CMV antigen stimulation. This clonotype was obtained from a human donor in good health (CMV status not recorded). Some clones in this sample may be carry-over from other donors' samples. CDR3 protein: CASSLLGQQETQYF. The CDR3 DNA reads as TGTGCCAGCAGCCTCCTCGGGCAGCAAGAGACCCAGTACTTC. Complete variable domain (other parts from reference TRBV7-2 and TRBJ2-5): GAGVSQSPSNKVTEKGKDVELRCDPISGHTALYWYRQSLGQGLEFLIYFQGNSAPDKSGLPSDRFSAERTGGSVSTLTIQRTQQEDSAVYLCASSLLGQQETQYFGPGTRLLVL.